A selection of T cell receptor beta chains follows, all from one sample in a study of regulatory T cells in long-lasting Graves disease. Using its own MiXCR run on the multiplex PCR reads, TCRdb lists one record per CDR3 protein. The sample has around 480,000 distinct CDR3 sequences, around 15% seen once. In addition, the sample was reused for a study of T cells in Graves' hyperthyroidism and ophthalmopathy.

The sequencing used peripheral blood mononuclear cells (PBMCs), collected at new diagnosis, from a patient treated with antithyroid drugs. These receptors came from a man between 40 and 49 years old with Graves disease. CDR3s include the opening cysteine and the closing phenylalanine or tryptophan. Fields, in order: clone size, D gene, J gene, V gene, CDR3 protein, CDR3 DNA. A D gene is named only where the DNA matches it firmly. The listing skips clone size in some rows; elsewhere it reads once, few, many or a size class.

many | TRBD1 | TRBJ2-5 | TRBV27 | CASSHGQGISETQYF | TGTGCCAGCAGCCACGGACAGGGTATTTCCGAGACCCAGTACTTC
many | - | TRBJ1-1 | TRBV15 | CATSIGNTEAFF | TGTGCCACCAGCATAGGGAACACTGAAGCTTTCTTT
- | - | TRBJ1-1 | TRBV6-2/TRBV6-3 | CASSYSSSFSVENTEAFF | TGTGCCAGCAGTTACTCGAGCTCTTTTAGTGTGGAGAACACTGAAGCTTTCTTT
many | - | TRBJ2-3 | TRBV2 | CASSGNTDTQYF | TGTGCCAGCTCAGGCAACACAGATACGCAGTATTTT
many | TRBD1 | TRBJ1-1 | TRBV19 | CASSTDRGNTEAFF | TGTGCCAGTAGTACCGACAGGGGGAACACTGAAGCTTTCTTT
many | TRBD1 | TRBJ2-7 | TRBV30 | CAFGTGPYEQYF | TGTGCGTTCGGGACAGGGCCCTACGAGCAGTACTTC
many | - | TRBJ1-2 | TRBV12-3/TRBV12-4 | CASSLDQARQPYGYTF | TGTGCCAGCAGTTTAGATCAGGCCAGGCAACCCTATGGCTACACCTTC
- | - | TRBJ1-6 | TRBV11-3 | CASSDQGRNNSPLHF | TGTGCCAGCAGCGACCAGGGACGGAATAATTCACCCCTCCACTTT
- | - | TRBJ2-1 | TRBV15 | CATSNRGGISYNEQFF | TGTGCCACCAGCAACCGGGGCGGAATCTCCTACAATGAGCAGTTCTTC
few | - | TRBJ1-1 | TRBV4-1 | CASSHAEKNTEAFF | TGCGCCAGCAGCCATGCAGAAAAGAACACTGAAGCTTTCTTT
few | - | TRBJ1-6 | TRBV7-9 | CASSPPEKGNSPLHF | TGTGCCAGCAGCCCGCCGGAAAAGGGTAATTCACCCCTCCACTTT
many | TRBD2 | TRBJ2-1 | TRBV7-3 | CASSSSAVSGRRYEQFF | TGTGCCAGCAGCTCCTCGGCGGTTAGCGGGAGGCGGTATGAGCAGTTCTTC
few | - | TRBJ2-3 | TRBV29-1 | CSVVSRADTQYF | TGCAGCGTTGTGAGTCGGGCAGATACGCAGTATTTT
many | TRBD1 | TRBJ1-2 | TRBV2 | CASQPGQQNYGYTF | TGTGCCAGCCAACCGGGACAGCAAAACTATGGCTACACCTTC
few | TRBD2 | TRBJ2-2 | TRBV27 | CASSPREPGLASTGELFF | TGTGCCAGCAGTCCTCGGGAACCGGGACTAGCGAGCACCGGGGAGCTGTTTTTT
few | TRBD2 | TRBJ2-1 | TRBV6-5 | CASSYRTSGGYNEQFF | TGTGCCAGCAGTTACCGGACTAGCGGGGGCTACAATGAGCAGTTCTTC
- | - | TRBJ1-5 | TRBV20-1 | CSASLGPVNQPQHF | TGCAGTGCTAGCCTCGGGCCCGTCAATCAGCCCCAGCATTTT
many | - | TRBJ2-1 | TRBV11-3 | CASSLRRVSYNEQFF | TGTGCCAGCAGCTTACGCAGGGTAAGCTACAATGAGCAGTTCTTC
few | TRBD2 | TRBJ2-1 | TRBV19 | CASSIVGGRNNEQFF | TGTGCCAGTAGTATAGTGGGGGGGAGGAACAATGAGCAGTTCTTC
- | - | TRBJ2-7 | TRBV11-2 | CASSKTEISYEQYF | TGTGCCAGCAGTAAGACGGAGATCTCCTACGAGCAGTACTTC
few | - | TRBJ2-3 | TRBV6-9 | CASSYDLGGTDTQYF | TGTGCCAGCAGTTACGATCTAGGGGGGACAGATACGCAGTATTTT
- | TRBD2 | TRBJ2-1 | TRBV19 | CASSIGRAYNEQFF | TGTGCCAGTAGTATCGGGAGGGCCTACAATGAGCAGTTCTTC
- | - | TRBJ1-1 | TRBV6-2/TRBV6-3 | CASSILIGTEAFF | TGTGCCAGCAGTATCCTCATTGGCACTGAAGCTTTCTTT
many | - | TRBJ2-3 | TRBV18 | CASSPPGLESTDTQYF | TGTGCCAGCTCACCACCAGGACTGGAAAGCACAGATACGCAGTATTTT
many | TRBD1 | TRBJ2-5 | TRBV2 | CASRRTDRGVETQYF | TGTGCCAGCAGAAGAACCGACAGGGGCGTAGAGACCCAGTACTTC
few | - | TRBJ2-7 | TRBV7-2 | CASTLQRRGEQYF | TGTGCCAGCACCCTCCAGCGCCGCGGCGAGCAGTACTTC
many | TRBD2 | TRBJ2-1 | TRBV5-1 | CASSLTGLVGSEQFF | TGCGCCAGCAGCTTAACGGGACTAGTTGGAAGTGAGCAGTTCTTC
many | TRBD2 | TRBJ2-7 | TRBV5-1 | CASSPTSGITYEQYF | TGCGCCAGCAGCCCGACTAGCGGGATAACCTACGAGCAGTACTTC
few | TRBD2 | TRBJ2-7 | TRBV15 | CATSREAAGERFGEQYF | TGTGCCACCAGCAGAGAGGCGGCGGGAGAGCGTTTCGGCGAGCAGTACTTC
many | - | TRBJ1-1 | TRBV30 | CAWSVGSLNTEAFF | TGTGCCTGGAGTGTAGGCAGCCTGAACACTGAAGCTTTCTTT
many | TRBD2 | TRBJ2-1 | TRBV5-1 | CASSGSLAGVGYNEQFF | TGCGCCAGCAGCGGAAGCCTAGCGGGAGTAGGGTACAATGAGCAGTTCTTC
many | TRBD2 | TRBJ2-7 | TRBV6-2/TRBV6-3 | CASSRSSGASYEQYF | TGTGCCAGCAGTCGCTCTAGCGGGGCTTCCTACGAGCAGTACTTC
many | - | TRBJ1-2 | TRBV12-3/TRBV12-4 | CASSWSSIGYTF | TGTGCCAGCAGTTGGTCCAGCATTGGCTACACCTTC
- | - | TRBJ1-1 | TRBV7-9 | CASTSGNTEAFF | TGTGCCAGCACCTCGGGGAACACTGAAGCTTTCTTT
- | - | TRBJ2-1 | TRBV2 | CASSARNPKGHEQFF | TGTGCCAGCAGTGCCCGTAACCCTAAAGGACATGAGCAGTTCTTC
few | - | TRBJ2-3 | TRBV19 | CASSTGSGTTDTQYF | TGTGCCAGTAGTACAGGGAGCGGGACAACAGATACGCAGTATTTT
many | - | TRBJ2-1 | TRBV5-1 | CASRHEPGTYNEQFF | TGCGCCAGCAGACACGAACCCGGAACCTACAATGAGCAGTTCTTC
many | - | TRBJ1-2 | TRBV2 | CATELGGYYGYTF | TGTGCCACCGAGTTAGGGGGTTACTATGGCTACACCTTC
- | - | TRBJ2-7 | TRBV20-1 | CSATDATDSYEQYF | TGCAGTGCTACGGACGCAACAGACTCCTACGAGCAGTACTTC
many | - | TRBJ1-6 | TRBV3-1 | CASSQDLRGPPLHF | TGTGCCAGCAGCCAAGATTTGCGGGGCCCACCCCTCCACTTT
few | TRBD2 | TRBJ2-7 | TRBV10-3 | CAIRGSGNPYEQYF | TGTGCCATCAGGGGAAGCGGGAATCCCTACGAGCAGTACTTC
few | - | TRBJ2-5 | TRBV20-1 | CSARKIVQASQYF | TGCAGTGCTAGAAAAATAGTCCAGGCGTCCCAGTACTTC
many | - | TRBJ2-7 | TRBV7-2 | CASRQDSYEQYF | TGTGCCAGCAGACAGGATTCCTACGAGCAGTACTTC
- | TRBD1 | TRBJ2-7 | TRBV28 | CASSLGRGSLGEHAYEQYF | TGTGCCAGCAGTTTGGGCAGGGGGTCACTGGGGGAACACGCCTACGAGCAGTACTTC
few | - | TRBJ2-1 | TRBV29-1 | CSGGGGGRVEQFF | TGCAGCGGAGGAGGAGGGGGAAGGGTTGAGCAGTTCTTC
- | - | TRBJ2-7 | TRBV4-1 | CASGQDRGGILPLEQYF | TGCGCCAGCGGCCAAGATCGGGGCGGAATCCTCCCGCTCGAGCAGTACTTC
many | TRBD1 | TRBJ2-7 | TRBV6-5 | CASSYSTGQPYEQYF | TGTGCCAGCAGTTACTCCACGGGACAGCCCTACGAGCAGTACTTC
few | - | TRBJ2-1 | TRBV7-2 | CASSGLPSSYNEQFF | TGTGCCAGCTCGGGACTTCCGAGCTCCTACAATGAGCAGTTCTTC
many | - | TRBJ2-3 | TRBV6-2/TRBV6-3 | CASRKKPGPGAQYF | TGTGCCAGCAGAAAAAAACCGGGCCCGGGAGCGCAGTATTTT